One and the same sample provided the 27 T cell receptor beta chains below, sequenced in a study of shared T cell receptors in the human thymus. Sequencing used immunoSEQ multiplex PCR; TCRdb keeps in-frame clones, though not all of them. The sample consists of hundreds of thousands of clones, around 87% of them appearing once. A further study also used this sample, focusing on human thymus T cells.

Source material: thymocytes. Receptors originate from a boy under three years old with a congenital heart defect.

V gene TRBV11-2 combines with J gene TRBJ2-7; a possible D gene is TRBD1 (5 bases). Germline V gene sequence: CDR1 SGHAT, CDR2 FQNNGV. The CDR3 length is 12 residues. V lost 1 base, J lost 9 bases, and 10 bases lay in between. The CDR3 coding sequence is TGTGCCAGCAGCTTAGCAGGGTTCGCGCAGTACTTC. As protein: CASSLAGFAQYF.

CDR3 sequence reads: CASSIEVHYEQYF. The CDR3, as DNA: TGTGCCAGTAGTATTGAGGTTCACTACGAGCAGTACTTC. V and J are TRBV19 and TRBJ2-7; no firm D call. The V gene lost 3 bases and the J gene lost 3 bases, with 9 bases spanning the gap. The germline gives CDR1 LNHDA, CDR2 SQIVND (reference sequence). There are 13 residues in the CDR3.

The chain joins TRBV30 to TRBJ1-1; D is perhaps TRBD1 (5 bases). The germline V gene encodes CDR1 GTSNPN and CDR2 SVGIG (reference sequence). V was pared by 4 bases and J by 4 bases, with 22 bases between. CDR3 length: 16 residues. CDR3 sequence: CAWTLSDGYGGTEAFF. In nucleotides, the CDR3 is TGTGCCTGGACCTTATCGGACGGCTACGGGGGCACTGAAGCTTTCTTT.

CDR3 nucleotide sequence: TGTGCCAGCAGTACCCGGGACAGACAATTTTACGAGCAGTACTTC. It translates to CASSTRDRQFYEQYF. The V call is TRBV6-5, the J call TRBJ2-7; 7 positions agree with TRBD1. V was clipped by 5 bases and J by 4 bases; unmatched bases: 11. CDR3 length: 15 amino acids. The germline V gene has CDR1 MNHEY and CDR2 SVGAGI.

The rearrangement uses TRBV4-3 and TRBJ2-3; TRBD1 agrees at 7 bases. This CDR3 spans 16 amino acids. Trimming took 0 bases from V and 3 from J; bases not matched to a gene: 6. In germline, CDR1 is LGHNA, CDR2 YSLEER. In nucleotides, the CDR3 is TGCGCCAGCAGCCAAGATGTAGGGGGCGGGACAGATACGCAGTATTTT. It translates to CASSQDVGGGTDTQYF.

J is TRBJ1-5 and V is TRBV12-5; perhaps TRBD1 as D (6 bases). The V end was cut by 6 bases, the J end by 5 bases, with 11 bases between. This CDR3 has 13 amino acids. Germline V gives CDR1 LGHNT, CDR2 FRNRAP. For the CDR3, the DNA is TGTGCTAGTGGCCTACAGGGCGATCAGCCCCAGCATTTT. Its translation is CASGLQGDQPQHF.

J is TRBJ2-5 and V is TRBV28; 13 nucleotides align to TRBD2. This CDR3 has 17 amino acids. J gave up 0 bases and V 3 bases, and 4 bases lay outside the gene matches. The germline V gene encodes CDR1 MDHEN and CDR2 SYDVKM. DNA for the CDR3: TGTGCCAGCAGTTTCCCAGGACTAGCGGGAGACCAAGAGACCCAGTACTTC. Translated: CASSFPGLAGDQETQYF.

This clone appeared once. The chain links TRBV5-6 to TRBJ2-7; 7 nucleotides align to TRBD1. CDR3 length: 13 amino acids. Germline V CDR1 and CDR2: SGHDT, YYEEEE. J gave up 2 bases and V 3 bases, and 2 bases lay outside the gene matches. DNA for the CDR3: TGTGCCAGCAGCTACAGGGGTCCCTACGAGCAGTACTTC. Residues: CASSYRGPYEQYF.

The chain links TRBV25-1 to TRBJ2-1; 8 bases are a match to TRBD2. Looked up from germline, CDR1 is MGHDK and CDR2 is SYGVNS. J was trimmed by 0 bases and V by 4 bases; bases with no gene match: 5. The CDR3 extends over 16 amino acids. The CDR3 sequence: CASSVRSGGSYNEQFF. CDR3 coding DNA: TGTGCCAGCAGTGTCCGAAGCGGGGGCTCCTACAATGAGCAGTTCTTC.

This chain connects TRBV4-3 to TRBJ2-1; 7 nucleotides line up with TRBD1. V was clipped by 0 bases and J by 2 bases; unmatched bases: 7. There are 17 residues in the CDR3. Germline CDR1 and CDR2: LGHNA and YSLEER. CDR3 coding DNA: TGCGCCAGCAGCCAAGATTTTTACAGGGGACCCTACAATGAGCAGTTCTTC. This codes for CASSQDFYRGPYNEQFF.

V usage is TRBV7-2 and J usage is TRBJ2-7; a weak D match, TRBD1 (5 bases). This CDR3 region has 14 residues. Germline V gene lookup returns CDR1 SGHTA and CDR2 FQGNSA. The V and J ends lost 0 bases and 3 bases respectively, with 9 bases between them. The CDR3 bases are TGTGCCAGCAGCTTAGCGCTAGGGGTCTACGAGCAGTACTTC. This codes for CASSLALGVYEQYF.

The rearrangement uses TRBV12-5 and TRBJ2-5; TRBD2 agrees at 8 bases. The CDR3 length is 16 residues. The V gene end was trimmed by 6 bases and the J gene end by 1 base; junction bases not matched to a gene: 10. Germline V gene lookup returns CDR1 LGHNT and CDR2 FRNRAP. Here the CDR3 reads CASGPPAGEGQETQYF. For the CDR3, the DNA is TGTGCTAGTGGCCCCCCAGCGGGGGAAGGCCAAGAGACCCAGTACTTC. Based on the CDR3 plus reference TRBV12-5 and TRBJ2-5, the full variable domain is DARVTQTPRHKVTEMGQEVTMRCQPILGHNTVFWYRQTMMQGLELLAYFRNRAPLDDSGMPKDRFSAEMPDATLATLKIQPSEPRDSAVYFCASGPPAGEGQETQYFGPGTRLLVL.

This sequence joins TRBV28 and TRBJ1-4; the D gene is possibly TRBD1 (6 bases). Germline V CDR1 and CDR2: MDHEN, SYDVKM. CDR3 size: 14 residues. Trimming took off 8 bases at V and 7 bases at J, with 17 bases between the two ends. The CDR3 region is CASGPNQGGEKLFF. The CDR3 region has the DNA TGTGCCAGCGGCCCAAACCAAGGGGGTGAAAAACTGTTTTTT.

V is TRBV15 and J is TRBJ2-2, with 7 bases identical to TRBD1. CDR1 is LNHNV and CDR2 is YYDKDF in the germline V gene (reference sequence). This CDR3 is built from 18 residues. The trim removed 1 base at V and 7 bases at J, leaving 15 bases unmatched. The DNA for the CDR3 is TGTGCCACCAGCAGAGCTTGTAGACAGGGTGAGGGAAACGGGGAGCTGTTTTTT. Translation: CATSRACRQGEGNGELFF.

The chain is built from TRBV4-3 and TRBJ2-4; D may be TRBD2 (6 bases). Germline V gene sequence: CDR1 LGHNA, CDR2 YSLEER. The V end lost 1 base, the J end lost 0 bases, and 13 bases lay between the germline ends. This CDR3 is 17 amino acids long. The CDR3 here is CASSQVWRAGAKNIQYF. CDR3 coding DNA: TGCGCCAGCAGCCAAGTTTGGAGGGCGGGAGCCAAAAACATTCAGTACTTC.

The CDR3 DNA sequence: TGCGCCAGCAGCCAAGATGCTGAGGGCATCATGAACACTGAAGCTTTCTTT. Protein: CASSQDAEGIMNTEAFF. The chain is built from TRBV4-3 and TRBJ1-1; D is uncertain. V was cut by 0 bases and J by 0 bases, with 14 bases left in between. The V gene's germline CDR1 is LGHNA and CDR2 YSLEER. The CDR3 spans 17 residues.

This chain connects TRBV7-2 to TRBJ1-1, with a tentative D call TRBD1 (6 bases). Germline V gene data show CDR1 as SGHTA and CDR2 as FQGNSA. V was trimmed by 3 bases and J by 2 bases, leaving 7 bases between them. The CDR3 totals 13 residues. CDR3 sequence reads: CASSFRGNTEAFF. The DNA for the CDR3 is TGTGCCAGCAGCTTCAGGGGTAACACTGAAGCTTTCTTT. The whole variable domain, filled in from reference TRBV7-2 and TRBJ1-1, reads GAGVSQSPSNKVTEKGKDVELRCDPISGHTALYWYRQSLGQGLEFLIYFQGNSAPDKSGLPSDRFSAERTGGSVSTLTIQRTQQEDSAVYLCASSFRGNTEAFFGQGTRLTVV.

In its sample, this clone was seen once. The CDR3 spells CASSLGDRDKYQPQHF. The CDR3 coding sequence is TGTGCCAGCAGCTTAGGGGACAGGGATAAGTATCAGCCCCAGCATTTT. The chain joins TRBV11-2 to TRBJ1-5; TRBD1 matches at 9 bases. V lost 1 base, J lost 5 bases, and 6 bases stayed unmatched. The CDR3 extends over 16 amino acids. Germline CDR1 and CDR2: SGHAT and FQNNGV.

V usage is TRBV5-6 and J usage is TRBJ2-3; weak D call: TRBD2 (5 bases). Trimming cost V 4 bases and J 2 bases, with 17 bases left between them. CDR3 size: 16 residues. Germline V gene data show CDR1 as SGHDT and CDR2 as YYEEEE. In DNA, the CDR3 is TGTGCCAGCAGCATAGAGGGCCCCTCGTACACAGATACGCAGTATTTT. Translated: CASSIEGPSYTDTQYF.

The CDR3 DNA is TGCGCCAGCAGCGAAAGACTAGCTAGCGGGAGGATATACGAGCAGTACTTC. Translated, it gives CASSERLASGRIYEQYF. The chain links TRBV5-1 to TRBJ2-7, with 11 bases matching TRBD2. The CDR3 extends over 17 amino acids. V was pared by 4 bases and J by 4 bases, with 13 bases of the junction left unmatched. CDR1 SGHRS and CDR2 YFSETQ come from the germline V gene.

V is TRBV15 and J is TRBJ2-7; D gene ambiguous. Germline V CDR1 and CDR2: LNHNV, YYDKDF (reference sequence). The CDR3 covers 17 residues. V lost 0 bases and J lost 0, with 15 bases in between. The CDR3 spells CATSRDVVTRSSYEQYF. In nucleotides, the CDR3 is TGTGCCACCAGCAGAGACGTTGTTACGAGGAGCTCCTACGAGCAGTACTTC.

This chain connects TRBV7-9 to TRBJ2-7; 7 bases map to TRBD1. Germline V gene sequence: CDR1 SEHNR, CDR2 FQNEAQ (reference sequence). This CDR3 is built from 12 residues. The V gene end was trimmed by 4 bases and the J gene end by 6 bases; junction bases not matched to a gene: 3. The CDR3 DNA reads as TGTGCCAGCAGCTCCTCAGGGGGCGAGCAGTACTTC. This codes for CASSSSGGEQYF.

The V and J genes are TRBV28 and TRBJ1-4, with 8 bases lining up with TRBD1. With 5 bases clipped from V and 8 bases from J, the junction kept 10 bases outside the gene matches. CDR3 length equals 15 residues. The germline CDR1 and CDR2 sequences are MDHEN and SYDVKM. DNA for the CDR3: TGTGCCAGCAGTACCAGACAGGGGCTGGCAGAAAAACTGTTTTTT. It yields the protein CASSTRQGLAEKLFF.

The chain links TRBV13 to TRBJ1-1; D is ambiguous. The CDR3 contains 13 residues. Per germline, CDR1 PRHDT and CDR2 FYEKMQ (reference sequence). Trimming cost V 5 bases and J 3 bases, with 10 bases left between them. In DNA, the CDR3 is TGTGCCAGCAGCGCATCCCGGGACACTGAAGCTTTCTTT. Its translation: CASSASRDTEAFF.

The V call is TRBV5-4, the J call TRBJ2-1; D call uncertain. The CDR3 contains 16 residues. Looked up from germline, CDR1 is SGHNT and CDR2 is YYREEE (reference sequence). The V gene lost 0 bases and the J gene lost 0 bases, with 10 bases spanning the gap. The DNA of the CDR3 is TGTGCCAGCAGCTTGGCAGGCTCCCTCTCCTACAATGAGCAGTTCTTC. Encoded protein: CASSLAGSLSYNEQFF.

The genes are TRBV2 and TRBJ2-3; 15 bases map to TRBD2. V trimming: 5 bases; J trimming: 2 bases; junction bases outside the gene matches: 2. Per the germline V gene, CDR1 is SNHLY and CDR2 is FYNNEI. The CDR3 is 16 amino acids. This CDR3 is CASSWTSGGATDTQYF. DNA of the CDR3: TGTGCCAGCAGTTGGACTAGCGGGGGGGCCACAGATACGCAGTATTTT. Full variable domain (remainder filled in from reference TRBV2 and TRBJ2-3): EPEVTQTPSHQVTQMGQEVILRCVPISNHLYFYWYRQILGQKVEFLVSFYNNEISEKSEIFDDQFSVERPDGSNFTLKIRSTKLEDSAMYFCASSWTSGGATDTQYFGPGTRLTVL.

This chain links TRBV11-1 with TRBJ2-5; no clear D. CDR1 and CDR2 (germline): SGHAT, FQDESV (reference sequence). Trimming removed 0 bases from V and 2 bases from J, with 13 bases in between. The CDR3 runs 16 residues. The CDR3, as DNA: TGTGCCAGCAGCTTAGCGCGACACGACGTTCAAGAGACCCAGTACTTC. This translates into CASSLARHDVQETQYF.